This T cell receptor beta chain stems from a study of T cell responses to AZD1222 COVID-19 vaccine. This CDR3 has 13 residues. V lost 3 bases to trimming and J lost 1 base, with 7 bases between them. Germline loops: CDR1 LGHDT, CDR2 YNNKEL (reference sequence). Analysis merged second doses at about 4 or about 12 weeks. The repertoire was sequenced with immunoSEQ multiplex PCR; TCRdb's copy has only in-frame clones and lacks some. This table has 190,000 or so clones, 80% to 95% appearing once. This clone was seen only a few times. Its antigen is currently unknown. General study points: Two doses of AZD1222 preceded a rise in Spike-specific TCR breadth and depth. White British people made up most donors, females outnumbered males, and clonal diversity was possibly underestimated. Reportedly, nearly half the spike-specific TCRs target unmutated variant regions.

The specimen was peripheral blood, collected 28 days after the second AZD1222 dose. This chain links TRBV3-1 (or the pseudogene TRBV3-2) with TRBJ2-7; TRBD2 is a possible D gene (6 bases). The TCR originated in an adult who received the AZD1222 COVID-19 vaccine. CDR3 residues: CASSHGTSYEQYF. The CDR3 coding sequence is TGTGCCAGCAGCCATGGGACTTCCTACGAGCAGTACTTC.